This entry lists 22 T cell receptor beta chains sequenced from one sample in a study of monozygotic twins with inflammatory bowel disease. TCRdb re-called the 5' RACE reads and catalogs CDR3 proteins one per entry, DNA excluded. Recorded for this sample: more than 350,000 distinct CDR3 sequences. Source material: blood. The receptors were sampled from a human donor with ulcerative colitis or Crohn's disease, or a healthy co-twin of an affected twin (not recorded which).

V gene TRBV27 combines with J gene TRBJ2-6. The germline gives CDR1 MNHEY, CDR2 SMNVEV (reference sequence). The CDR3 covers 17 residues. CDR3 region: CASRRSVTNSGANVLTF.

This chain uses TRBV5-5 with TRBJ2-1; no DNA is available, so the TRBD1 call from TCRdb remains unchecked. This CDR3 has 12 residues. The germline V gene has CDR1 SGHKS and CDR2 YYEKEE (reference sequence). CDR3 loop: CASSPGAAIWFF.

This chain links TRBV5-1 with TRBJ2-5; TCRdb picks TRBD1, but there is no DNA to check that call. The V gene's germline CDR1 is SGHRS and CDR2 YFSETQ. The CDR3 runs to 15 residues. The CDR3 protein is CASSSSGESTETQYF.

The chain joins TRBV20-1 to TRBJ1-2; the TRBD1 assignment by TCRdb is unverifiable without DNA. From germline, CDR1 is DFQATT and CDR2 SNEGSKA (reference sequence). There are 12 residues in the CDR3. The CDR3 sequence: CSVDRDLYGYTF.

This chain joins TRBV27 and TRBJ2-7. The germline V gene encodes CDR1 MNHEY and CDR2 SMNVEV (reference sequence). The CDR3 is 12 residues long. Here the CDR3 reads CASSNSFREQYF.

V and J are TRBV29-1 and TRBJ2-1; TCRdb picks TRBD2, but there is no DNA to check that call. The length of the CDR3 is 15 residues. CDR1 and CDR2 (germline): SQVTM, ANQGSEA. CDR3 sequence reads: CSVVARQEGDNEQFF.

The chain has TRBV30 and TRBJ2-3; with no DNA, the TCRdb D assignment of TRBD2 cannot be verified. The germline gives CDR1 GTSNPN, CDR2 SVGIG (reference sequence). The CDR3 runs to 13 residues. The CDR3 spells CAWSTGLADTQYF. The variable domain in full, completed from reference TRBV30 and TRBJ2-3, reads SQTIHQWPATLVQPVGSPLSLECTVEGTSNPNLYWYRQAAGRGLQLLFYSVGIGQISSEVPQNLSASRPQDRQFILSSKKLLLSDSGFYLCAWSTGLADTQYFGPGTRLTVL.

CDR3 amino acids: CASSVQPTSTTNTGELFF. The gene calls are TRBV6-4 and TRBJ2-2. Per germline, CDR1 MRHNA and CDR2 SNTAGT. CDR3 length equals 18 residues.

The V gene is TRBV5-4, the J gene TRBJ1-2. This CDR3 is built from 14 residues. Looked up from germline, CDR1 is SGHNT and CDR2 is YYREEE (reference sequence). CDR3 in amino acids: CASRTRGTPQDYTF.

This sequence joins TRBV11-2 and TRBJ2-1; TCRdb indicates TRBD2, and absent DNA this call remains unverified. CDR1 and CDR2 (germline): SGHAT, FQNNGV. The CDR3 consists of 17 residues. The CDR3 sequence: CASSLGGAAGVSGEQFF.

The V and J genes are TRBV5-1 and TRBJ2-3; no DNA is available, so the TRBD1 call from TCRdb remains unchecked. From germline, CDR1 is SGHRS and CDR2 YFSETQ. CDR3 size: 16 residues. Here the CDR3 reads CASSLKGQGTTDTQYF.

The V gene is TRBV18, the J gene TRBJ2-3; the TRBD2 assignment by TCRdb is unverifiable without DNA. The CDR3 sequence is 16 residues long. Germline-derived CDR1 and CDR2 are KGHSH and LQKENI. CDR3 in amino acids: CASSPLAGGRTNTQYF. Full variable domain (missing parts from reference TRBV18 and TRBJ2-3): NAGVMQNPRHLVRRRGQEARLRCSPMKGHSHVYWYRQLPEEGLKFMVYLQKENIIDESGMPKERFSAEFPKEGPSILRIQQVVRGDSAAYFCASSPLAGGRTNTQYFGPGTRLTVL.

This sequence joins TRBV20-1 and TRBJ2-1. This CDR3 has 12 residues. Germline CDR1 is DFQATT and CDR2 is SNEGSKA (reference sequence). Here the CDR3 reads CSVASSYNEQFF.

The rearrangement joins TRBV7-4 to TRBJ2-5; TCRdb designates TRBD2, a call that cannot be tested without DNA. This CDR3 region has 16 residues. Germline CDR1 is SGHVT and CDR2 is SQSDAQ. The CDR3 region is CATSRGVAGGQETQYF.

The rearrangement links TRBV7-3 to TRBJ2-1. The CDR3 is 13 residues long. From germline, CDR1 is SGHTA and CDR2 FQGTGA. The CDR3: CASSLSRDNEQFF. The entire variable domain, with the rest obtained from reference TRBV7-3 and TRBJ2-1, is as follows: GAGVSQTPSNKVTEKGKYVELRCDPISGHTALYWYRQSLGQGPEFLIYFQGTGAADDSGLPNDRFFAVRPEGSVSTLKIQRTERGDSAVYLCASSLSRDNEQFFGPGTRLTVL.

This rearrangement joins TRBV5-1 to TRBJ2-7; TCRdb designates TRBD1, a call that cannot be tested without DNA. This CDR3 has 13 residues. The germline gives CDR1 SGHRS, CDR2 YFSETQ. CDR3 sequence: CASSKGRDYEQYF.

The chain is built from TRBV10-3 and TRBJ2-5; TCRdb reports TRBD1, a call that lacks DNA to check it against. Germline CDR1 is ENHRY and CDR2 is SYGVKD. The CDR3 length is 14 residues. The chain's CDR3 is CAISYGRGAETQYF.

The chain has TRBV4-1 and TRBJ2-3; TCRdb's assignment of TRBD1 cannot be checked, as there is no DNA. This CDR3 comprises 15 residues. The germline V gene has CDR1 MGHRA and CDR2 YSYEKL. The CDR3 sequence is CASRLTLQGRDTQYF.

The chain combines TRBV5-5 with TRBJ1-2. The CDR3 contains 13 residues. The germline CDR1 and CDR2 sequences are SGHKS and YYEKEE (reference sequence). CDR3 in amino acids: CASSLVDGDGYTF.

The chain combines TRBV2 with TRBJ1-6; TCRdb proposes TRBD1, but this gene call is untestable without DNA. The CDR3 is 15 residues long. Germline V gene data show CDR1 as SNHLY and CDR2 as FYNNEI. CDR3 sequence reads: CASSQRTGGNSPLHF.

The chain couples TRBV28 to TRBJ2-5; with no DNA, the TCRdb D assignment of TRBD1 cannot be verified. CDR3 length: 14 residues. Germline lookup yields CDR1 MDHEN and CDR2 SYDVKM. CDR3 in amino acids: CASRGVGAQETQYF.

This sequence joins TRBV6-5 and TRBJ2-3; TCRdb picks TRBD1, but there is no DNA to check that call. The CDR3 length is 16 residues. Germline loops: CDR1 MNHEY, CDR2 SVGAGI. The CDR3 here is CASSYAGTGVGDTQYF.